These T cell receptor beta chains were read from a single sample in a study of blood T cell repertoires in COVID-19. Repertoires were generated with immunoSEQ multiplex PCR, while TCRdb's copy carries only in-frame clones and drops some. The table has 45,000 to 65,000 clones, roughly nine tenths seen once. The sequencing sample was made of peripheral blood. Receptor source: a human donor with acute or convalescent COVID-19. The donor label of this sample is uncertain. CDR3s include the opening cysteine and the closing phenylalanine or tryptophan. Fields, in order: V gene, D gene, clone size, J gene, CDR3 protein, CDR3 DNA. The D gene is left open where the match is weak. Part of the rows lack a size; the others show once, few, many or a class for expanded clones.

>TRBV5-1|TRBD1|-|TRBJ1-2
CASTTSGQGYGYTF
TGCGCCAGTACTACTTCGGGACAGGGGTATGGCTACACCTTC
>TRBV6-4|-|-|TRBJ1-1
CASSRGEGTEAFF
TGTGCCAGCAGCCGCGGCGAGGGCACTGAAGCTTTCTTT
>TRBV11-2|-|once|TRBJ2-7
CASSFSTEQYF
TGTGCCAGCAGCTTTAGCACCGAGCAGTACTTC
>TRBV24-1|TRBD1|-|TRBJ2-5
CATGSDRVKTQYF
TGTGCCACCGGCTCGGACAGGGTGAAGACCCAGTACTTC
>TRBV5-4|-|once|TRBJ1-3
CASSNRAGDVNTIYF
TGTGCCAGCAGCAATCGAGCAGGGGATGTAAACACCATATATTTT
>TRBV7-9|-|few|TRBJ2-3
CASSLAASAADTQYF
TGTGCCAGCAGCTTAGCGGCTAGCGCGGCAGATACGCAGTATTTT
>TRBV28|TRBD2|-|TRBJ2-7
CASIPSGKYYEQYF
TGTGCCAGTATTCCTAGCGGGAAATACTACGAGCAGTACTTC
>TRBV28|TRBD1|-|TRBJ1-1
CASSSGTGPSEAFF
TGTGCCAGCAGTTCCGGGACAGGGCCCTCTGAAGCTTTCTTT
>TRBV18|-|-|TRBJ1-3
CASSAGPTSGNTIYF
TGTGCCAGCTCAGCGGGACCGACCTCTGGAAACACCATATATTTT
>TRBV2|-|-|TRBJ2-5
CASSTGGETQYF
TGTGCCAGCAGCACAGGTGGGGAGACCCAGTACTTC
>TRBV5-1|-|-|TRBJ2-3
CASSLRTVTDTQYF
TGCGCCAGCAGCCTTCGGACAGTCACAGATACGCAGTATTTT
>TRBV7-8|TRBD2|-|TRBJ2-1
CASSLDGRFNEQFF
TGTGCCAGCAGCTTAGACGGGAGGTTCAATGAGCAGTTCTTC
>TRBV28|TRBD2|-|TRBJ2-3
CASSLRGRASTDTQYF
TGTGCCAGCAGCCTCCGGGGGAGGGCTAGCACAGATACGCAGTATTTT
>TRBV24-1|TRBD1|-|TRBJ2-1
CATSVRDRRVNEQFF
TGTGCCACCAGTGTCCGGGACAGGAGGGTCAATGAGCAGTTCTTC
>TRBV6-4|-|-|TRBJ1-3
CASSDLPGNTIYF
TGTGCCAGCAGTGACCTACCTGGAAACACCATATATTTT
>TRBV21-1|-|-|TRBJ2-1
CASSKDRVPYNEQFF
TGTGCCAGCAGCAAAGACAGGGTGCCCTACAATGAGCAGTTCTTC
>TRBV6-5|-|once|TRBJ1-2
CAVSRAGALLGYTF
TGTGCCGTCTCCCGGGCAGGGGCCTTATTGGGCTACACCTTC
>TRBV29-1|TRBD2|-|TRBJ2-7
CSVLGTSGRVSYEQYF
TGCAGCGTCTTAGGGACTAGCGGGAGGGTCTCCTACGAGCAGTACTTC
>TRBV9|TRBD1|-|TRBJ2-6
CASRGQGASGANVLTF
TGTGCCAGCAGGGGACAGGGGGCCTCTGGGGCCAACGTCCTGACTTTC
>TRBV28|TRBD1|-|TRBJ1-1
CASSVTGTGRTEAFF
TGTGCCAGCAGTGTCACCGGGACAGGGAGAACTGAAGCTTTCTTT
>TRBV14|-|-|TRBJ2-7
CASRAAGSGNPELYF
TGTGCCAGCAGGGCCGCTGGTAGCGGCAACCCCGAGCTGTACTTC
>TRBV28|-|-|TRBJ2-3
CASSLGGSTDTQYF
TGTGCCAGCAGTTTAGGCGGGAGCACAGATACGCAGTATTTT
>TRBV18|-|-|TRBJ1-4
CASSPGTTEKLFF
TGTGCCAGCTCACCAGGGACTACGGAAAAACTGTTTTTT
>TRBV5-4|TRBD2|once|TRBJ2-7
CASSLGLAGGPQYEQYF
TGTGCCAGCAGCTTAGGACTAGCGGGAGGGCCTCAATACGAGCAGTACTTC